Shown below are 32 T cell receptor beta chains from a single sample sequenced in a study of CD8+CD57+ T cells in acquired aplastic anemia. Investigators profiled TCR beta VDJ and CDR3 from genomic DNA template. Via MiXCR, TCRdb re-called the reads, giving one row per CDR3 protein. The data contain more than 150,000 distinct CDR3 sequences, approximately 45% of them singletons. Sequencing input: sorted CD4+, CD8+, or CD8+CD57+ T cells (not recorded which) from PBMCs. These receptors were collected from a human donor in good health.

The table lists this clonotype with many counts. The genes are TRBV3-1 and TRBJ2-1; D is unclear. This CDR3 has 16 amino acids. Germline V gene data show CDR1 as LGHDT and CDR2 as YNNKEL (reference sequence). With 1 base removed from V and 2 bases from J, the gap between germline ends came to 12 bases. The CDR3 loop reads CASSQGILVTYNEQFF. The CDR3 coding sequence is TGTGCCAGCAGCCAAGGCATCTTAGTCACCTACAATGAGCAGTTCTTC.

The chain links TRBV29-1 to TRBJ2-6, with D perhaps TRBD2 (6 bases). CDR3 length: 13 residues. In germline, CDR1 is SQVTM, CDR2 ANQGSEA. The V end lost 5 bases, the J end lost 2 bases, and 7 bases lay between the germline ends. CDR3 bases: TGCAGCGTTAGGGAGGCTGGGGCCAACGTCCTGACTTTC. Protein: CSVREAGANVLTF. The full variable domain, with the rest looked up from reference TRBV29-1 and TRBJ2-6, is SAVISQKPSRDICQRGTSLTIQCQVDSQVTMMFWYRQQPGQSLTLIATANQGSEATYESGFVIDKFPISRPNLTFSTLTVSNMSPEDSSIYLCSVREAGANVLTFGAGSRLTVL.

This clonotype showed up just once. The chain carries TRBV24-1 and TRBJ2-5; TRBD1 matches at 8 bases. The CDR3 totals 15 residues. Germline CDR1 and CDR2: KGHDR and SFDVKD. The J segment lost 1 base and the V segment lost 2 bases, leaving 2 bases of the junction unmatched. CDR3: CATSDWTGLQETQYF. CDR3 coding DNA: TGTGCCACCAGTGATTGGACAGGGCTCCAAGAGACCCAGTACTTC.

This chain links TRBV4-1 with TRBJ2-1; 10 bases align to TRBD2. J was trimmed by 3 bases and V by 8 bases; bases with no gene match: 10. From germline, CDR1 is MGHRA and CDR2 YSYEKL. The CDR3 has 16 residues. DNA for the CDR3: TGCGCCAGCGGCCTACGAACTAGCGGGATCTACAATGAGCAGTTCTTC. It is translated as CASGLRTSGIYNEQFF.

The CDR3 sequence is CASSLPTELTYGYTF. CDR3 in DNA: TGTGCCAGCAGCTTGCCAACAGAGCTGACCTATGGCTACACCTTC. The chain carries TRBV7-9 and TRBJ1-2; D is uncertain. This CDR3 has 15 residues. V lost 3 bases, J lost 4 bases, and 15 bases lay in between. Germline loops: CDR1 SEHNR, CDR2 FQNEAQ (reference sequence).

The V gene is TRBV12-5, the J gene TRBJ2-5, with 8 bases matching TRBD2. V trimming: 5 bases; J trimming: 4 bases; junction bases outside the gene matches: 6. Germline V gene data show CDR1 as LGHNT and CDR2 as FRNRAP. This CDR3 has 14 amino acids. The CDR3 region has the DNA TGTGCTAGTGGTGAGAGAGCGGGGGCAGAGACCCAGTACTTC. Translated: CASGERAGAETQYF.

This chain links TRBV2 with TRBJ2-1, with a possible D match to TRBD1 (7 bases). Germline CDR1 reads SNHLY; CDR2 reads FYNNEI. V lost 5 bases and J 8 bases, leaving 16 bases between the germline ends. The CDR3 sequence is 14 residues long. CDR3 loop: CASSTGGGRDEQFF. CDR3 sequence (DNA): TGTGCCAGCAGTACAGGAGGGGGCAGGGATGAGCAGTTCTTC.

As to this clonotype: A read error may account for a junction end that differs from germline. The V and J genes are TRBV7-7 and TRBJ2-5, with 7 nucleotides matching TRBD2. This CDR3 has 16 residues. Per germline, CDR1 SSHAT and CDR2 FNYEAQ (reference sequence). The CDR3 DNA follows: TGTGCTAGCAGCCAACCCACGGCGGGAGTGGGGGAGACCCAGTACTTC. Protein sequence: CASSQPTAGVGETQYF.

The genes are TRBV11-3 and TRBJ1-1; tentatively, D is TRBD1 (6 bases). Germline V gene data show CDR1 as SGHNT and CDR2 as YENEEA. The CDR3 is 14 residues long. Trimming pared 3 bases from V and 2 bases from J, leaving 10 bases between. The chain's CDR3 is CASSLAGTNTEAFF. CDR3 nucleotide sequence: TGTGCCAGCAGCTTGGCCGGGACAAACACTGAAGCTTTCTTT.

This clonotype has at least ten counts. The gene calls are TRBV6-1 and TRBJ1-2; D gene uncertain. CDR1 and CDR2 from the germline V gene are MNHNS and SASEGT. With 2 bases removed from V and 5 bases from J, the gap between germline ends came to 6 bases. This CDR3 has 12 residues. The CDR3 DNA reads TGTGCCAGCAGTGAACTAGGTTATGGCTACACCTTC. Encoded protein: CASSELGYGYTF.

The chain couples TRBV7-8 to TRBJ1-2, with unresolved D. This CDR3 spans 13 amino acids. V was trimmed by 1 base and J by 4 bases, leaving 7 bases between them. Germline V lookup: CDR1 SGHVS, CDR2 FQNEAQ. This CDR3 reads CASSLGLSYGYTF. The DNA of the CDR3 is TGTGCCAGCAGCTTAGGTTTATCCTATGGCTACACCTTC.

The sample holds a few counts of this clonotype. The chain employs TRBV18 and TRBJ2-7; the match to TRBD2 covers 13 bases. V trimming: 3 bases; J trimming: 6 bases; junction bases outside the gene matches: 2. The germline V gene encodes CDR1 KGHSH and CDR2 LQKENI. CDR3 length: 14 amino acids. CDR3 residues: CASSPGLAGSEQYF. CDR3 DNA: TGTGCCAGCTCACCGGGACTAGCGGGATCCGAGCAGTACTTC.

This clonotype showed up many times. The DNA of the CDR3 is TGCAGTGCTAGAGCGGGGGCAGGCTACGAGCAGTACTTC. Its protein is CSARAGAGYEQYF. The chain employs TRBV20-1 and TRBJ2-7; tentatively, D is TRBD1 or TRBD2 (6 bases each). The CDR3 covers 13 residues. The V and J ends lost 1 base and 3 bases respectively, with 10 bases between them. Germline V gives CDR1 DFQATT, CDR2 SNEGSKA (reference sequence).

This clonotype was counted only a few times. The chain carries TRBV6-1 and TRBJ2-3; 8 nucleotides line up with TRBD1. Germline CDR1 MNHNS, CDR2 SASEGT. With 5 bases clipped from V and 2 bases from J, the junction kept 12 bases outside the gene matches. The CDR3 is made up of 17 amino acids. The CDR3 DNA reads TGTGCCAGCAGTCATGGGACAGGACGAATTGACACAGATACGCAGTATTTT. This encodes CASSHGTGRIDTDTQYF.

This rearrangement joins TRBV18 to TRBJ2-3, with D hard to call. V dropped 2 bases and J dropped 1 base, with 10 bases sitting between them. This CDR3 region has 15 residues. Looked up from germline, CDR1 is KGHSH and CDR2 is LQKENI. The CDR3 reads CASSPEAFGTDTQYF. The CDR3 DNA is TGTGCCAGCTCACCAGAGGCCTTCGGCACAGATACGCAGTATTTT.

This clonotype was seen ten or more times. The chain carries TRBV20-1 and TRBJ2-1; 7 bases map to TRBD2. Germline V gene lookup returns CDR1 DFQATT and CDR2 SNEGSKA (reference sequence). With 0 bases clipped from V and 0 bases from J, the junction kept 8 bases outside the gene matches. The CDR3 runs to 17 residues. The CDR3 protein is CSARDSQRGGSYNEQFF. The CDR3 bases are TGCAGTGCTAGAGATTCCCAGCGGGGAGGCTCCTACAATGAGCAGTTCTTC.

This clonotype occurred many times. This chain uses TRBV5-1 with TRBJ1-6, with D perhaps matching TRBD1 (5 bases). This CDR3 spans 17 amino acids. Germline CDR1 reads SGHRS; CDR2 reads YFSETQ. V shed 0 bases and J shed 6 bases, with 16 bases lying between them. The CDR3 sequence is CASSLGGKGHSNSPLHF. For the CDR3, the DNA is TGCGCCAGCAGCTTGGGAGGAAAGGGGCATAGTAATTCACCCCTCCACTTT.

CDR3 protein: CASSLVGGAYNSPLHF. The CDR3 region has the DNA TGCGCCAGCAGCTTGGTGGGGGGCGCATATAATTCACCCCTCCACTTT. The chain couples TRBV5-1 to TRBJ1-6; D perhaps matches TRBD1 (6 bases). The germline V gene has CDR1 SGHRS and CDR2 YFSETQ. The CDR3 consists of 16 residues. V lost 0 bases and J 4 bases, leaving 11 bases between the germline ends.

This clonotype was counted ten times or more. The rearrangement joins TRBV19 to TRBJ1-6; D not resolved. V was pared by 1 base and J by 7 bases, with 8 bases between. Germline V gives CDR1 LNHDA, CDR2 SQIVND (reference sequence). This CDR3 comprises 14 residues. The CDR3 nucleotides are TGTGCCAGTAGTATAGGACGGGGAAATTCACCCCTCCACTTT. It specifies CASSIGRGNSPLHF.

The chain joins TRBV5-1 to TRBJ2-7; D ambiguous. Looked up from germline, CDR1 is SGHRS and CDR2 is YFSETQ. The CDR3 runs to 14 residues. V lost 0 bases and J lost 6, with 13 bases in between. The CDR3 DNA follows: TGCGCCAGCAGCTTGGAAGGGAATTTGGTCGAGCAGTACTTC. Its protein product is CASSLEGNLVEQYF.

The chain combines TRBV12-3 or TRBV12-4 with TRBJ1-2, with D hard to call. The CDR3 length is 13 residues. The V and J ends lost 3 bases and 1 base respectively, with 6 bases between them. CDR3 amino acids: CASSLTDNYGYTF. CDR3 DNA sequence: TGTGCCAGCAGTTTGACGGATAACTATGGCTACACCTTC.

The chain carries TRBV5-8 and TRBJ2-5; D is possibly TRBD2 (5 bases). The CDR3 extends over 14 amino acids. Trimming left V 0 bases short and J 5 bases short, with 11 bases between. Looked up from germline, CDR1 is SGHTS and CDR2 is YDEGEE. CDR3 DNA sequence: TGTGCCAGCAGCTTGGGAGGGTTGGGGGAGACCCAGTACTTC. It codes for CASSLGGLGETQYF. Full variable domain (missing parts from reference TRBV5-8 and TRBJ2-5): EAGVTQSPTHLIKTRGQQATLRCSPISGHTSVYWYQQALGLGLQFLLWYDEGEERNRGNFPPRFSGRQFPNYSSELNVNALELEDSALYLCASSLGGLGETQYFGPGTRLLVL.

This clonotype occurred many times. V and J are TRBV7-2 and TRBJ2-1; no reliable D call. V lost 1 base, J lost 10 bases, and 14 bases lay in between. Germline CDR1 reads SGHTA; CDR2 reads FQGNSA. This CDR3 is built from 14 residues. CDR3 DNA: TGTGCCAGCAGCTTAGTTTCCTCCACCGGGGAGCAGTTCTTC. Translated, it gives CASSLVSSTGEQFF.

This clonotype was seen many times. The chain is built from TRBV7-9 and TRBJ1-3, with 8 bases lining up with TRBD1. The CDR3 has 15 amino acids. V shed 5 bases and J 0 bases; nucleotides not matched to a gene: 3. Germline V gene sequence: CDR1 SEHNR, CDR2 FQNEAQ (reference sequence). CDR3 DNA sequence: TGTGCCAGCAGCACTGACAGGGGCTCTGGAAACACCATATATTTT. Its protein product is CASSTDRGSGNTIYF.

J is TRBJ2-7 and V is TRBV10-3, with TRBD2 matching over 10 bases. V gave up 3 bases and J gave up 7 bases; unmatched junction bases: 6. Germline loops: CDR1 ENHRY, CDR2 SYGVKD. This CDR3 is 14 amino acids long. The CDR3 DNA is TGTGCCATCAGTGACCCACAGCGGGGGGGGGAGCAGTACTTC. Amino acids: CAISDPQRGGEQYF.

The chain couples TRBV28 to TRBJ2-3, with 14 positions matching TRBD2. Germline CDR1 is MDHEN and CDR2 is SYDVKM. The CDR3 has 16 residues. The trim removed 6 bases at V and 3 bases at J, leaving 5 bases unmatched. The CDR3 protein is CASSPRTSGRTDTQYF. The CDR3 region has the DNA TGTGCCAGCAGCCCCAGGACTAGCGGGAGGACAGATACGCAGTATTTT.

This chain connects TRBV14 to TRBJ2-1; D gene unclear. The CDR3 spans 13 residues. In germline, CDR1 is SGHDN, CDR2 FVKESK. Trimming took off 0 bases at V and 4 bases at J, with 4 bases between the two ends. CDR3 sequence: CASSQDVYNEQFF. As DNA, the CDR3 is TGTGCCAGCAGCCAAGACGTGTACAATGAGCAGTTCTTC.

This clonotype occurred a few times. This could be a read error, since a much larger clone is one nucleotide away. The chain employs TRBV2 and TRBJ2-7; 11 nucleotides line up with TRBD1. The CDR3 length is 16 residues. V gave up 6 bases and J gave up 6 bases; unmatched junction bases: 13. CDR1 SNHLY and CDR2 FYNNEI come from the germline V gene. The chain's CDR3 is CASSPCPGTGGREQYF. DNA of the CDR3: TGTGCCAGCAGCCCGTGTCCCGGGACAGGGGGACGCGAGCAGTACTTC.

This clonotype was counted once. This chain connects TRBV10-3 to TRBJ1-2; no firm D call. Per germline, CDR1 ENHRY and CDR2 SYGVKD. V was shortened by 3 bases and J by 8 bases, with 10 bases between the two germline ends. The CDR3 sequence is 12 residues long. CDR3: CAISDDNSGYTF. The CDR3 region has the DNA TGTGCCATCAGTGATGATAACAGCGGCTACACCTTC.

The V and J genes are TRBV9 and TRBJ1-5; TRBD1 might be the D (5 bases). Germline V gives CDR1 SGDLS, CDR2 YYNGEE. Deletions cut 4 bases from V and 4 bases from J, with 12 bases between. CDR3 length equals 14 residues. The chain's CDR3 is CASSKGLPNQPQHF. The CDR3 region has the DNA TGTGCCAGCAGCAAGGGACTGCCAAATCAGCCCCAGCATTTT.

This clonotype was seen many times. DNA of the CDR3: TGTGCCAGCGTCGGGGGGACGGATTACAATGAGCAGTTCTTC. It yields the protein CASVGGTDYNEQFF. The rearrangement links TRBV7-9 to TRBJ2-1, with TRBD2 matching over 7 bases. The CDR3 extends over 14 amino acids. Germline-derived CDR1 and CDR2 are SEHNR and FQNEAQ (reference sequence). The trim removed 8 bases at V and 4 bases at J, leaving 8 bases unmatched.

This clonotype was detected only a few times. The rearrangement links TRBV20-1 to TRBJ2-5; weak D call: TRBD1 (5 bases). The CDR3 runs 12 residues. CDR1 DFQATT and CDR2 SNEGSKA come from the germline V gene (reference sequence). Trimming pared 3 bases from V and 5 bases from J, leaving 10 bases between. CDR3 region: CSARGHGETQYF. In DNA, the CDR3 is TGCAGTGCTAGGGGGCATGGTGAGACCCAGTACTTC.